The 24 T cell receptor beta chains below were found in one sample sequenced in a study of blood T cell repertoires in COVID-19. Only in-frame clones appear in the TCRdb table, and some are missing; sequencing was by immunoSEQ multiplex PCR. The profile shows around 330,000 clones, about 88% of them singletons. Sequenced sample: PBMCs or T cells enriched from blood (not recorded which). Every receptor here comes from a man between 60 and 75 years old who had recovered from COVID-19.

This chain links TRBV7-2 with TRBJ2-1, with 8 bases identical to TRBD2. The length of the CDR3 is 19 residues. V gave up 5 bases and J gave up 2 bases; unmatched junction bases: 17. Germline lookup yields CDR1 SGHTA and CDR2 FQGNSA. This CDR3 is CASSSPPGGNQRTYNEQFF. The CDR3 nucleotides are TGTGCCAGCAGCAGCCCCCCGGGGGGGAATCAGCGCACCTACAATGAGCAGTTCTTC.

The chain recombines TRBV4-1 with TRBJ2-1, with 12 bases lining up with TRBD2. V dropped 2 bases and J dropped 9; count of bases not matched to a gene: 14. Germline CDR1 MGHRA, CDR2 YSYEKL. This CDR3 comprises 18 residues. The CDR3 loop reads CASSQLLIRLAGEGEQFF. Here the CDR3 DNA reads TGCGCCAGCAGCCAACTTCTGATCCGACTAGCGGGAGAGGGTGAGCAGTTCTTC.

The gene calls are TRBV18 and TRBJ2-3; 12 bases match TRBD2. Germline loops: CDR1 KGHSH, CDR2 LQKENI. Trimming removed 2 bases from V and 14 bases from J; junction bases left unmatched: 17. The CDR3 extends over 17 amino acids. This CDR3 reads CASSPSSLAGGHQVPYF. Here the CDR3 DNA reads TGTGCCAGCTCACCAAGCTCACTAGCGGGAGGCCATCAGGTCCCGTATTTT. The whole variable domain, remainder taken from reference TRBV18 and TRBJ2-3, is NAGVMQNPRHLVRRRGQEARLRCSPMKGHSHVYWYRQLPEEGLKFMVYLQKENIIDESGMPKERFSAEFPKEGPSILRIQQVVRGDSAAYFCASSPSSLAGGHQVPYFGPGTRLTVL.

J is TRBJ2-3 and V is TRBV4-3; 9 bases align to TRBD1. Germline lookup yields CDR1 LGHNA and CDR2 YSLEER. The CDR3 has 16 amino acids. J lost 5 bases, V lost 0 bases, and 6 bases had no gene match. CDR3 region: CASSQDPGQGLDTQYF. The CDR3 nucleotides read TGCGCCAGCAGCCAAGATCCGGGACAGGGATTAGATACGCAGTATTTT.

The J gene is TRBJ1-5, the V gene TRBV5-1; D is possibly TRBD1 (5 bases). The V gene's germline CDR1 is SGHRS and CDR2 YFSETQ. V lost 3 bases, J lost 3 bases, and 13 bases lay in between. CDR3 size: 15 residues. The CDR3 coding sequence is TGCGCCAGCAGCTGGGGCGGTCAGACCAATCAGCCCCAGCATTTT. Encoded protein: CASSWGGQTNQPQHF.

This clone was found once. The sample holds other DNA sequences that translate to the same CDR3. This chain uses TRBV5-6 with TRBJ2-2; unclear D gene. The V end was cut by 3 bases, the J end by 2 bases, with 5 bases between. The CDR3 is 13 amino acids. CDR1 is SGHDT, CDR2 YYEEEE, per germline. DNA for the CDR3: TGTGCCAGCAGCTCTCTTAACACCGGGGAGCTGTTTTTT. Amino acid sequence: CASSSLNTGELFF.

CDR3 in DNA: TGTGCCAGCAGTTACGGGGCAGGGCCAATGAACACTGAAGCTTTCTTT. Encoded protein: CASSYGAGPMNTEAFF. The chain combines TRBV6-5 with TRBJ1-1, with D possibly matching TRBD1 (5 bases). This CDR3 has 16 residues. V lost 2 bases, J lost 0 bases, and 13 bases lay in between. The germline V gene has CDR1 MNHEY and CDR2 SVGAGI.

The chain couples TRBV7-2 to TRBJ1-1, with TRBD1 matching over 7 bases. The J segment lost 0 bases and the V segment lost 5 bases, leaving 9 bases of the junction unmatched. Germline-derived CDR1 and CDR2 are SGHTA and FQGNSA. The CDR3 has 16 residues. For the CDR3, the DNA is TGTGCCAGCAGCCCACAGACCGGGACAGTGAACACTGAAGCTTTCTTT. It encodes CASSPQTGTVNTEAFF.

This clone was counted once. The chain carries TRBV4-1 and TRBJ2-2, with TRBD2 as a possible D gene (6 bases). This CDR3 has 17 amino acids. The V end lost 4 bases, the J end lost 0 bases, and 15 bases lay between the germline ends. Germline assignment: CDR1 MGHRA and CDR2 YSYEKL. CDR3 residues: CASSLEVGGSNTGELFF. CDR3 in DNA: TGCGCCAGCAGCCTCGAGGTGGGGGGTTCGAACACCGGGGAGCTGTTTTTT.

This clone was observed many times. V usage is TRBV7-9 and J usage is TRBJ2-3, with 13 bases aligning to TRBD2. Looked up from germline, CDR1 is SEHNR and CDR2 is FQNEAQ (reference sequence). The CDR3 runs to 15 residues. The V gene end was trimmed by 5 bases and the J gene end by 4 bases; junction bases not matched to a gene: 3. The CDR3 region has the DNA TGTGCCAGCAGCAAGACTAGCGGGAGGTCAGATACGCAGTATTTT. Protein: CASSKTSGRSDTQYF.

The chain carries TRBV7-9 and TRBJ1-1; no clear D gene. Trimming removed 3 bases at V and 0 bases at J, with 5 bases between. The CDR3 contains 13 residues. CDR1 is SEHNR, CDR2 FQNEAQ, per germline (reference sequence). The CDR3 here is CASSFHLNTEAFF. CDR3 sequence (DNA): TGTGCCAGCAGCTTTCACTTGAACACTGAAGCTTTCTTT.

This clone was seen a single time. The genes are TRBV24-1 and TRBJ2-7, with 11 bases matching TRBD2. CDR1 is KGHDR, CDR2 SFDVKD, per germline. CDR3 size: 12 residues. Trimming at V came to 9 bases and at J to 5 bases, leaving 2 bases not matched to a gene. The CDR3 region has the DNA TGTGCCACCGCGACTAGCGGGAACGAGCAGTACTTC. Residues: CATATSGNEQYF.

The chain links TRBV25-1 to TRBJ2-5, with 7 bases matching TRBD2. The V gene end was trimmed by 1 base and the J gene end by 4 bases; junction bases not matched to a gene: 9. This CDR3 is built from 16 residues. The germline gives CDR1 MGHDK, CDR2 SYGVNS. The CDR3 DNA is TGTGCCAGCAGTGAATTGCTCCTAGCGGCTGGAGAGACCCAGTACTTC. Amino acids: CASSELLLAAGETQYF.

The sample holds one count of this clone. Germline and junction disagree at one end, which may indicate a read error. The chain joins TRBV29-1 to TRBJ2-1, with D uncertain. This CDR3 has 13 residues. Germline values: CDR1 SQVTM, CDR2 ANQGSEA. The CDR3 loop is CSVQDGSYNEQFF. The DNA of the CDR3 is TGCAGCGTTCAAGACGGGTCCTACAATGAGCAGTTCTTC.

The gene calls are TRBV4-2 and TRBJ1-6; possible D gene TRBD1, 5 bases. This CDR3 has 15 residues. V lost 0 bases to trimming and J lost 7 bases, with 10 bases between them. The V gene's germline CDR1 is LGHNA and CDR2 YNFKEQ. The CDR3 nucleotides read TGTGCCAGCAGCCAAGATTCCGGGGGAAATTCACCCCTCCACTTT. This sequence encodes CASSQDSGGNSPLHF.

The rearrangement uses TRBV6-5 and TRBJ2-7, with 8 positions matching TRBD1. The CDR3 is 14 residues long. The V and J ends lost 6 bases and 9 bases, in that order; junction bases with no gene match: 13. The germline V gene encodes CDR1 MNHEY and CDR2 SVGAGI. The CDR3 is CASRSGTGQGRQYF. The CDR3 nucleotides read TGTGCCAGCAGGTCTGGGACAGGCCAAGGGAGGCAGTACTTC.

The chain combines TRBV7-2 with TRBJ2-1; D uncertain. V was trimmed by 4 bases and J by 3 bases, leaving 4 bases between them. CDR3 length equals 12 residues. The germline CDR1 and CDR2 sequences are SGHTA and FQGNSA. CDR3 in DNA: TGTGCCAGCAGCTCTTTCTACAATGAGCAGTTCTTC. Translated, it gives CASSSFYNEQFF.

The chain employs TRBV7-8 and TRBJ2-7, with TRBD2 matching 11 bases. This CDR3 is 17 amino acids long. After removal of 2 bases from V and 7 bases from J, the junction contained 13 bases not matched to a gene. The germline V gene encodes CDR1 SGHVS and CDR2 FQNEAQ. This CDR3 reads CASSLSRTSGPKGEQYF. Written as DNA, the CDR3 is TGTGCCAGCAGCTTATCCAGGACTAGCGGGCCCAAGGGGGAGCAGTACTTC.

The CDR3 coding sequence is TGCGCCAGCAGTACAGGGGACCGCACTGAAGCTTTCTTT. The encoded protein is CASSTGDRTEAFF. The chain has TRBV10-1 and TRBJ1-1; 7 bases are a match to TRBD1. This CDR3 comprises 13 residues. Per germline, CDR1 WNHNN and CDR2 SYGVQD (reference sequence). Trimming removed 5 bases from V and 4 bases from J; junction bases left unmatched: 4.

The V and J genes are TRBV6-5 and TRBJ1-5; weak D call: TRBD1 (6 bases). The CDR3 is 14 amino acids. Trimming cost V 5 bases and J 3 bases, with 11 bases left between them. Germline CDR1 is MNHEY and CDR2 is SVGAGI. CDR3 nucleotides: TGTGCCAGCAGTAACCGGGACAACAATCAGCCCCAGCATTTT. Translated: CASSNRDNNQPQHF.

V and J are TRBV4-1 and TRBJ2-1; TRBD2 might be the D (5 bases). The V end was cut by 4 bases, the J end by 0 bases, with 13 bases between. Germline V lookup: CDR1 MGHRA, CDR2 YSYEKL. CDR3 length: 16 amino acids. The CDR3 protein is CASSRSAVSSYNEQFF. Written as DNA, the CDR3 is TGCGCCAGCAGCCGATCAGCGGTGAGCTCCTACAATGAGCAGTTCTTC.

This clone has just one count. The chain uses TRBV15 and TRBJ2-1, with D possibly being TRBD1 (6 bases). The CDR3 length is 15 residues. Germline lookup yields CDR1 LNHNV and CDR2 YYDKDF (reference sequence). V lost 0 bases and J 4 bases, leaving 10 bases between the germline ends. CDR3 DNA sequence: TGTGCCACCAGCAGAGATCGGGACACTTACAATGAGCAGTTCTTC. Protein: CATSRDRDTYNEQFF. The full variable domain, completed using reference TRBV15 and TRBJ2-1, is DAMVIQNPRYQVTQFGKPVTLSCSQTLNHNVMYWYQQKSSQAPKLLFHYYDKDFNNEADTPDNFQSRRPNTSFCFLDIRSPGLGDTAMYLCATSRDRDTYNEQFFGPGTRLTVL.

The V gene is TRBV27, the J gene TRBJ1-2, with 8 bases matching TRBD1. This CDR3 comprises 14 residues. Losses at the gene ends were 4 bases for V and 8 bases for J; bases not matched to a gene: 9. Per germline, CDR1 MNHEY and CDR2 SMNVEV (reference sequence). The CDR3 DNA is TGTGCCAGCAGTTCCGGACAGGGTAATCGAGGCTACACCTTC. This codes for CASSSGQGNRGYTF.

The V and J genes are TRBV20-1 and TRBJ2-1; D possibly corresponds to TRBD1 (5 bases). The CDR3 extends over 16 amino acids. Germline assignment: CDR1 DFQATT and CDR2 SNEGSKA (reference sequence). V lost 3 bases to trimming and J lost 2 bases, with 17 bases between them. DNA for the CDR3: TGCAGTGCTAGTCCACGGGCTAGGGGCGCCTACAATGAGCAGTTCTTC. Its translation is CSASPRARGAYNEQFF.